This T cell receptor (beta chain) comes out of a study of regulatory T cells in long-lasting Graves disease. Findings and caveats of the study: Patients whose Graves' disease persisted exhibited lower TCR diversity than those newly diagnosed. Relative to new patients (roughly 1,000), persistent patients exhibited greater sharing of public clonotypes (more than 2,500). Persistent disease was characterized by preferential usage of TRBV28, TRBJ1-2 and TRBJ2-5.

CDR3 length equals 14 residues. Germline CDR1 DFQATT, CDR2 SNEGSKA (reference sequence). Trimming took 0 bases from V and 2 from J; bases not matched to a gene: 3. According to the study, TCR beta libraries were built with iRepertoire HTBI primers and CDR3-region Arm-PCR. TCRdb reanalysed the multiplex PCR reads using MiXCR and keeps one entry per CDR3 protein. Among approximately 230,000 distinct CDR3 sequences listed, 15% to 20% were seen once. Regarding time point: newly diagnosed GD, antithyroid drugs for less than 3 months. TCR sequences were obtained from RNA taken from PBMCs. By American Thyroid Association guidelines, Graves' disease was diagnosed in the cohort. Concerning this clonotype itself: No antigen is known for it.

The rearrangement uses TRBV20-1 and TRBJ2-7; 8 bases fit TRBD1. This TCR was sampled from a female donor with Graves disease. Here the sequenced sample was peripheral blood mononuclear cells (PBMCs), taken at new diagnosis, from a patient treated with antithyroid drugs. This CDR3 is CSARDGTGTYEQYF. CDR3 coding DNA: TGCAGTGCTAGAGATGGGACAGGAACCTACGAGCAGTACTTC.